This TCR beta chain was captured by sequencing in a study of T cell changes during pregnancy in multiple sclerosis. V lost 5 bases and J lost 5, with 15 bases in between. Germline V gene sequence: CDR1 MGHRA, CDR2 YSYEKL. The CDR3 sequence is 14 residues long. Here immunoSEQ multiplex PCR was the method, and the copy in TCRdb shows in-frame clones only, minus some. Among 29,000 or so clones listed, approximately 94% were seen once. The source was CD8+ T cells from peripheral blood mononuclear cells, collected before pregnancy. The V and J genes are TRBV4-1 and TRBJ2-5, with D maybe TRBD1 (7 bases). This receptor was taken from a female donor with multiple sclerosis, enrolled in a pregnancy study. The CDR3 DNA reads as TGCGCCAGCAGCGAAGCAGGGGGGCGGGAGACCCAGTACTTC. It yields the protein CASSEAGGRETQYF.